This T cell receptor beta chain is from a study of cytomegalovirus exposure and HLA in healthy donors. Study-wide points: The productive fraction for most TCR beta V segments was about 87% or about 30% in an earlier analysis.

A word on this clone: What it binds is unknown.

Use of 60 Vbeta and 13 Jbeta primers characterized the PCR. Original handling: Counted up in a later analysis, unique TCR beta chains came to some 72 million, with around 10 million shared. Libraries were prepared by immunoSEQ multiplex PCR; TCRdb keeps only in-frame clonotypes and omits some of them. V, J and clone size are taken as reported in that table, and D and trimming were inferred from the DNA itself. The sample yields some 99,000 clones, roughly four fifths seen once. Unmatched junction bases numbered 17, after V lost 5 bases and J lost 15 bases. The CDR3 extends over 15 amino acids. Germline assignment: CDR1 SGHTA and CDR2 FQGNSA.

This sequence originates from a female donor in good health and CMV-seronegative. The V call is TRBV7-2, the J call TRBJ2-1; 9 positions agree with TRBD2. Sequencing used PBMCs. The chain's CDR3 is CASSPQGPIAGEVFF. The CDR3 region has the DNA TGTGCCAGCAGCCCCCAGGGTCCCATAGCGGGAGAAGTGTTCTTC.